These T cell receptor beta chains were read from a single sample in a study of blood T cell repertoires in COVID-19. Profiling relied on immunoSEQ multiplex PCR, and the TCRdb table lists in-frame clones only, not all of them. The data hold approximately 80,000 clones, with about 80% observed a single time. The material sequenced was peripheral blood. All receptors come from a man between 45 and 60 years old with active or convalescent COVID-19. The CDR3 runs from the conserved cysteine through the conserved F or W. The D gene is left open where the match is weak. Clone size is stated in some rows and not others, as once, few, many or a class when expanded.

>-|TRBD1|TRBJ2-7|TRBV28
CASQDRVLDYEQYF
TGTGCCAGCCAAGACAGGGTCTTAGACTACGAGCAGTACTTC
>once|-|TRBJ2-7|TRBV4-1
CASSPHGSPEQYF
TGCGCCAGCAGCCCCCACGGGAGTCCCGAGCAGTACTTC
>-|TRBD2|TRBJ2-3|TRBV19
CASSIGTSPDTQYF
TGTGCCAGTAGTATAGGGACTAGCCCAGATACGCAGTATTTT
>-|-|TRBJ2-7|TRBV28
CASSTRTTRLGEQYF
TGTGCCAGCAGTACCCGGACTACGCGACTGGGAGAGCAGTACTTC
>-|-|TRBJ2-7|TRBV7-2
CASTQSGGKGEQYF
TGTGCCAGCACCCAAAGTGGGGGCAAGGGCGAGCAGTACTTC
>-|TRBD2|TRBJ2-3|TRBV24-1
CATRGGYTDTQYF
TGTGCCACCCGGGGGGGCTACACAGATACGCAGTATTTT
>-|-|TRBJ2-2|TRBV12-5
CASGSGRVGTGELFF
TGTGCTAGTGGCTCGGGCAGGGTGGGAACCGGGGAGCTGTTTTTT
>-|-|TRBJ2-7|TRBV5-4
CASSLDRDSYEQYF
TGTGCCAGCAGCTTGGATCGGGATTCCTACGAGCAGTACTTC
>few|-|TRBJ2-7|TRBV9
CASSVHWTAYEQYF
TGTGCCAGCAGCGTCCACTGGACAGCCTACGAGCAGTACTTC
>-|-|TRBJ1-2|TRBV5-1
CASTQEGYYGYTF
TGCGCCAGCACTCAAGAGGGATACTATGGCTACACCTTC
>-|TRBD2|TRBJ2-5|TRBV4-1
CASSLAGGETQYF
TGCGCCAGCAGCCTAGCGGGGGGAGAGACCCAGTACTTC
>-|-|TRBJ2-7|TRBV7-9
CASSAHAGYEQYF
TGTGCCAGCAGCGCCCACGCGGGCTACGAGCAGTACTTC
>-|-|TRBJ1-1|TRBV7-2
CASSLRGTEAFF
TGTGCCAGCAGCTTACGGGGCACTGAAGCTTTCTTT
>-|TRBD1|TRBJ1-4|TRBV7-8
CASSTDRVSATNEKLFF
TGTGCCAGCAGCACCGACAGGGTCTCCGCAACTAATGAAAAACTGTTTTTT
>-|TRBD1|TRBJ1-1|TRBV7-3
CASSFGRGQGGTEAFF
TGTGCCAGCAGCTTTGGCCGCGGACAGGGGGGCACTGAAGCTTTCTTT
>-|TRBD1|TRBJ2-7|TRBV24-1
CATRDRGSYEQYF
TGTGCCACACGGGACAGGGGCAGTTACGAGCAGTACTTC
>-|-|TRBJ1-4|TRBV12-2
CASRSPPGPGGAGEKLFF
TGTGCAAGTCGCTCGCCACCAGGCCCAGGAGGGGCAGGGGAAAAACTGTTTTTT
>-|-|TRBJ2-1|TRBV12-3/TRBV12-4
CASSFFDEQFF
TGTGCCAGCAGTTTCTTCGATGAGCAGTTCTTC
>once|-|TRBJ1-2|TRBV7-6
CASSLGSYGYTF
TGTGCCAGCAGCTTGGGGAGCTATGGCTACACCTTC
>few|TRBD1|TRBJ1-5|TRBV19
CASRDGQGVYQPQHF
TGTGCCAGTAGGGACGGACAGGGGGTTTATCAGCCCCAGCATTTT
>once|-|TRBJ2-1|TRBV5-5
CASSLSQRIRSNEQFF
TGTGCCAGCAGCTTGTCACAGAGAATTAGGTCGAATGAGCAGTTCTTC
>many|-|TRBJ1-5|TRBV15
CATSRDRVGQPQHF
TGTGCCACCAGCAGAGACAGGGTTGGGCAGCCCCAGCATTTT
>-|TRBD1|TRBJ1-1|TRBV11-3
CASSGRGENTEAFF
TGTGCCAGCAGCGGCAGGGGGGAGAACACTGAAGCTTTCTTT
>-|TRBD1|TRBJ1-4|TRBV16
CASSQWDRDEKLFF
TGTGCCAGCAGCCAATGGGACAGGGATGAAAAACTGTTTTTT
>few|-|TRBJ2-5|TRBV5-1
CASSGNSQETQYF
TGCGCCAGTTCAGGAAATTCCCAAGAGACCCAGTACTTC
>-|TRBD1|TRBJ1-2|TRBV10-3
CAIRLGQGAPSYGYTF
TGTGCCATCAGGCTAGGGCAGGGGGCGCCTAGCTATGGCTACACCTTC
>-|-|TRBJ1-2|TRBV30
CAWTLFGGGYTF
TGTGCCTGGACCCTCTTCGGAGGGGGCTACACCTTC
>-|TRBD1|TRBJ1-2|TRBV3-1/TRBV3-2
CASSYRGAGYTF
TGTGCCAGCAGTTACAGGGGGGCTGGCTACACCTTC
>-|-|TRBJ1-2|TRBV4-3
CASSQVSGNNYGYTF
TGCGCCAGCAGCCAAGTGTCGGGGAATAACTATGGCTACACCTTC
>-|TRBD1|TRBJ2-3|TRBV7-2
CASRNRDRVGGNTQYF
TGTGCCAGCAGAAACCGGGACAGGGTCGGGGGTAATACGCAGTATTTT
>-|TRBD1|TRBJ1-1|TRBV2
CASRKATGTGVPEAFF
TGTGCCAGCCGAAAGGCCACCGGGACAGGGGTCCCTGAAGCTTTCTTT
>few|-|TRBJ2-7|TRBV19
CASSIPDSYEQYF
TGTGCCAGTAGTATACCGGACAGCTACGAGCAGTACTTC
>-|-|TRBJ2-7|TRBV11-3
CASSPAQSYEQYF
TGTGCCAGCAGCCCGGCACAGTCCTACGAGCAGTACTTC
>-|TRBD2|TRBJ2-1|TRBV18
CASSLSGGVYNEQFF
TGTGCCAGCTCCCTAAGCGGGGGGGTTTACAATGAGCAGTTCTTC
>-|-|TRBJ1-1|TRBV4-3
CASSLDRARDTEAFF
TGCGCCAGCAGCCTTGATAGGGCGCGGGACACTGAAGCTTTCTTT
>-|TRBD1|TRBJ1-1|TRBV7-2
CASSFGTDLEAFF
TGTGCCAGCAGCTTCGGGACAGACCTTGAAGCTTTCTTT
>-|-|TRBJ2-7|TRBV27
CASYLGAPGRGEQYF
TGTGCCAGTTACCTTGGCGCACCCGGTCGGGGCGAGCAGTACTTC
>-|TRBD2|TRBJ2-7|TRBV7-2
CASSLAGGSSYEQYF
TGTGCCAGCAGCTTAGCGGGGGGGAGCTCCTACGAGCAGTACTTC
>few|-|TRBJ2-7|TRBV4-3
CASSQDLGTNPAHSYEQYF
TGCGCCAGCAGCCAAGATCTTGGGACAAATCCAGCCCACTCCTACGAGCAGTACTTC
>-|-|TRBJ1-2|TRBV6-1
CASSEYEAPRYGYTF
TGTGCCAGCAGTGAGTACGAGGCCCCGAGGTATGGCTACACCTTC